The 23 T cell receptor beta chains given below trace back to one sample, sequenced in a study of cytomegalovirus exposure and HLA in healthy donors. Primers included in the PCR were 60 Vbeta and 13 Jbeta primers. Method: immunoSEQ multiplex PCR; TCRdb's copy keeps in-frame clones and lacks some. The sample carries 150,000 to 200,000 clones, 60% to 80% recorded once. The source material was PBMCs. Source of these receptors: a middle-aged man in good health and CMV-seropositive.

The V and J genes are TRBV14 and TRBJ2-5, with 9 bases matching TRBD1. The CDR3 spans 15 residues. J gave up 4 bases and V 5 bases, and 8 bases lay outside the gene matches. Germline lookup yields CDR1 SGHDN and CDR2 FVKESK. The CDR3 DNA sequence: TGTGCCAGCAGCAGTACTACAGGGGGCAGAGAGACCCAGTACTTC. This gives the protein CASSSTTGGRETQYF. Full variable domain (remainder filled in from reference TRBV14 and TRBJ2-5): EAGVTQFPSHSVIEKGQTVTLRCDPISGHDNLYWYRRVMGKEIKFLLHFVKESKQDESGMPNNRFLAERTGGTYSTLKVQPAELEDSGVYFCASSSTTGGRETQYFGPGTRLLVL.

The chain recombines TRBV19 with TRBJ1-3; possibly TRBD1 for D (6 bases). Germline CDR1 is LNHDA and CDR2 is SQIVND (reference sequence). The CDR3 runs 15 residues. Trimming took off 5 bases at V and 2 bases at J, with 13 bases between the two ends. The chain's CDR3 is CASSARGGPGNTIYF. The CDR3 bases are TGTGCCAGTAGTGCTCGGGGGGGGCCTGGAAACACCATATATTTT.

The V call is TRBV6-6, the J call TRBJ2-1; perhaps TRBD2 as D (6 bases). The CDR3 has 15 residues. CDR1 is MNHNY and CDR2 is SVGAGI in the germline V gene (reference sequence). The ends were cut back, 4 bases at V and 0 bases at J, with 10 bases in the middle. CDR3 protein: CASSSRLGSYNEQFF. CDR3 in DNA: TGTGCCAGCAGTTCCCGACTAGGCTCCTACAATGAGCAGTTCTTC.

In DNA, the CDR3 is TGTGCCAGCAGTTTACCGGGAGCAACTAATGAAAAACTGTTTTTT. Protein sequence: CASSLPGATNEKLFF. The V gene is TRBV28, the J gene TRBJ1-4; D gene uncertain. The CDR3 extends over 15 amino acids. V gave up 2 bases and J gave up 0 bases, with 7 bases separating them. Germline V CDR1 and CDR2: MDHEN, SYDVKM.

This sequence joins TRBV5-1 and TRBJ2-7, with 9 bases fitting TRBD2. V shed 6 bases, J shed 4 bases, and the junction held 8 bases outside the gene matches. Looked up from germline, CDR1 is SGHRS and CDR2 is YFSETQ. The CDR3 length is 14 residues. CDR3 sequence reads: CASTPSGDTYEQYF. The CDR3 DNA reads as TGCGCCAGCACCCCTAGCGGGGACACTTACGAGCAGTACTTC. The variable domain in full, with the rest retrieved from reference TRBV5-1 and TRBJ2-7, is KAGVTQTPRYLIKTRGQQVTLSCSPISGHRSVSWYQQTPGQGLQFLFEYFSETQRNKGNFPGRFSGRQFSNSRSEMNVSTLELGDSALYLCASTPSGDTYEQYFGPGTRLTVT.

This rearrangement joins TRBV28 to TRBJ1-1, with TRBD1 as a possible D gene (6 bases). There are 15 residues in the CDR3. The V end lost 5 bases, the J end lost 4 bases, and 17 bases lay between the germline ends. The V gene's germline CDR1 is MDHEN and CDR2 SYDVKM. This chain's CDR3 is CASSLPQGMVTEAFF. The CDR3, as DNA: TGTGCCAGCAGTCTTCCCCAGGGGATGGTCACTGAAGCTTTCTTT.

The V gene is TRBV5-1, the J gene TRBJ2-6; TRBD2 might be the D (5 bases). Germline V gives CDR1 SGHRS, CDR2 YFSETQ. Trimming removed 3 bases from V and 0 bases from J, with 19 bases in between. The CDR3 sequence is 19 residues long. Here the CDR3 reads CASSSSAGGRPSGANVLTF. CDR3 nucleotide sequence: TGCGCCAGCAGCTCCTCCGCTGGCGGGCGCCCCTCTGGGGCCAACGTCCTGACTTTC.

The chain employs TRBV5-5 and TRBJ1-1, with a possible D match to TRBD1 (5 bases). The ends were cut back, 4 bases at V and 5 bases at J, with 9 bases in the middle. CDR1 is SGHKS, CDR2 YYEKEE, per germline (reference sequence). CDR3 length: 12 amino acids. The CDR3 spells CASSTGTTEAFF. CDR3 in DNA: TGTGCCAGCAGCACAGGTACGACTGAAGCTTTCTTT.

The CDR3 here is CASSLSGLAGLAQETQYF. DNA of the CDR3: TGTGCCAGCAGTTTAAGTGGGCTCGCGGGACTAGCGCAAGAGACCCAGTACTTC. This chain uses TRBV28 with TRBJ2-5; 10 nucleotides align to TRBD2. This CDR3 is 18 amino acids long. Germline V lookup: CDR1 MDHEN, CDR2 SYDVKM. The V segment lost 2 bases and the J segment 2 bases; nucleotides outside the gene matches: 11. Combining the CDR3 with reference TRBV28 and TRBJ2-5 gives the whole variable domain DVKVTQSSRYLVKRTGEKVFLECVQDMDHENMFWYRQDPGLGLRLIYFSYDVKMKEKGDIPEGYSVSREKKERFSLILESASTNQTSMYLCASSLSGLAGLAQETQYFGPGTRLLVL.

The chain uses TRBV16 and TRBJ1-2; perhaps TRBD1 as D (6 bases). Germline-derived CDR1 and CDR2 are KGHSY and FQNENV. The CDR3 is made up of 14 amino acids. V was shortened by 0 bases and J by 4 bases, with 9 bases between the two germline ends. Written as DNA, the CDR3 is TGTGCCAGCAGCCAATCTACAGGGCTCTATGGCTACACCTTC. The encoded protein is CASSQSTGLYGYTF.

V usage is TRBV7-7 and J usage is TRBJ2-5; TRBD2 aligns across 7 bases. Germline CDR1 and CDR2: SSHAT and FNYEAQ (reference sequence). The CDR3 consists of 15 residues. V lost 2 bases, J lost 4 bases, and 7 bases stayed unmatched. CDR3 bases: TGTGCCAGCAGCTTAAGGGAGGGACGGGGAGAGACCCAGTACTTC. It yields the protein CASSLREGRGETQYF.

This clone occurred once. The chain links TRBV28 to TRBJ2-7; 8 bases match TRBD1. CDR1 and CDR2 from the germline V gene are MDHEN and SYDVKM. This CDR3 is 14 amino acids long. J lost 5 bases, V lost 5 bases, and 8 bases had no gene match. DNA of the CDR3: TGTGCCAGCAGTCCCCGACAGGGGTACCACGAGCAGTACTTC. This gives the protein CASSPRQGYHEQYF.

The genes are TRBV25-1 and TRBJ1-1, with D possibly TRBD1 on 6 matching bases. CDR3 size: 14 residues. The ends were cut back, 1 base at V and 5 bases at J, with 11 bases in the middle. Germline lookup yields CDR1 MGHDK and CDR2 SYGVNS. The DNA of the CDR3 is TGTGCCAGCAGTGAATTGGGGGCGTGGACTGAAGCTTTCTTT. This translates into CASSELGAWTEAFF.

The rearrangement uses TRBV27 and TRBJ2-1; TRBD1 aligns across 9 bases. Trimming removed 6 bases from V and 2 bases from J; junction bases left unmatched: 2. CDR1 and CDR2 (germline): MNHEY, SMNVEV (reference sequence). This CDR3 spans 14 amino acids. The CDR3 nucleotides are TGTGCCAGCAGCCGGGACAGGGCCTACAATGAGCAGTTCTTC. Encoded protein: CASSRDRAYNEQFF.

The V gene is TRBV28, the J gene TRBJ1-1; D may be TRBD1 (6 bases). Trimming left V 7 bases short and J 1 base short, with 16 bases between. The CDR3 is made up of 15 amino acids. Germline V gene data show CDR1 as MDHEN and CDR2 as SYDVKM. The CDR3: CASKTGYGGNTEAFF. In DNA, the CDR3 is TGTGCCAGCAAAACAGGGTATGGAGGGAACACTGAAGCTTTCTTT.

The V gene is TRBV5-1, the J gene TRBJ2-7, with 10 bases identical to TRBD2. Germline CDR1 reads SGHRS; CDR2 reads YFSETQ. The CDR3 loop spans 15 amino acids. The V and J ends lost 3 bases and 5 bases, in that order; junction bases with no gene match: 8. This CDR3 reads CASSSSPSGSDEQYF. The CDR3 DNA reads TGCGCCAGCAGCTCGAGTCCTAGCGGGAGTGACGAGCAGTACTTC.

In nucleotides, the CDR3 is TGTGCCAGCAGGCCGCCGGGGGGTTTGGGCGAGCAGTACTTC. Its translation: CASRPPGGLGEQYF. The chain links TRBV2 to TRBJ2-7; TRBD2 agrees at 7 bases. J gave up 6 bases and V 6 bases, and 11 bases lay outside the gene matches. Per germline, CDR1 SNHLY and CDR2 FYNNEI. The CDR3 contains 14 residues. Drawing the rest from reference TRBV2 and TRBJ2-7, the complete variable domain is EPEVTQTPSHQVTQMGQEVILRCVPISNHLYFYWYRQILGQKVEFLVSFYNNEISEKSEIFDDQFSVERPDGSNFTLKIRSTKLEDSAMYFCASRPPGGLGEQYFGPGTRLTVT.

The rearrangement links TRBV5-1 to TRBJ1-1; TRBD1 might be the D (5 bases). Germline values: CDR1 SGHRS, CDR2 YFSETQ. This CDR3 contains 13 residues. V was trimmed by 4 bases and J by 5 bases, leaving 12 bases between them. CDR3 DNA sequence: TGCGCCAGCAGCGCGTGGGGGGGAACTGAAGCTTTCTTT. This gives the protein CASSAWGGTEAFF.

CDR3 DNA sequence: TGTGCCAGCTCACCAGGACAGGGGGCCACTGGAAACACCATATATTTT. Amino acid sequence: CASSPGQGATGNTIYF. V and J are TRBV18 and TRBJ1-3; 11 bases align to TRBD1. The CDR3 has 16 amino acids. J was trimmed by 2 bases and V by 2 bases; bases with no gene match: 2. CDR1 KGHSH and CDR2 LQKENI come from the germline V gene.

V is TRBV9 and J is TRBJ2-7, with TRBD2 matching 9 bases. CDR3 length equals 14 residues. The germline CDR1 and CDR2 sequences are SGDLS and YYNGEE. V dropped 6 bases and J dropped 5; count of bases not matched to a gene: 9. The CDR3 DNA reads as TGTGCCAGCATTACGGGGACTAGCTCACACGAGCAGTACTTC. The encoded protein is CASITGTSSHEQYF.

J is TRBJ1-5 and V is TRBV7-9, with D possibly being TRBD1 (5 bases). Trimming took 5 bases from V and 6 from J, leaving 17 bases between them. CDR3 length: 15 amino acids. Germline V CDR1 and CDR2: SEHNR, FQNEAQ (reference sequence). CDR3 nucleotide sequence: TGTGCCAGCAGCACTGGGAGGGACCCCGGTCAGCCCCAGCATTTT. Translation: CASSTGRDPGQPQHF. The complete variable domain, with remaining parts taken from reference TRBV7-9 and TRBJ1-5, reads DTGVSQNPRHKITKRGQNVTFRCDPISEHNRLYWYRQTLGQGPEFLTYFQNEAQLEKSRLLSDRFSAERPKGSFSTLEIQRTEQGDSAMYLCASSTGRDPGQPQHFGDGTRLSIL.

V gene TRBV2 combines with J gene TRBJ1-4; 8 bases map to TRBD1. Looked up from germline, CDR1 is SNHLY and CDR2 is FYNNEI. Losses at the gene ends were 5 bases for V and 8 bases for J; bases not matched to a gene: 7. The CDR3 sequence is 14 residues long. The DNA of the CDR3 is TGTGCCAGCAGTAAGGACAGGGATTGGGAAAAACTGTTTTTT. It codes for CASSKDRDWEKLFF.

This sequence joins TRBV5-4 and TRBJ2-7; D is uncertain. The V gene lost 4 bases and the J gene lost 4 bases, with 15 bases spanning the gap. This CDR3 is built from 14 residues. The germline gives CDR1 SGHNT, CDR2 YYREEE (reference sequence). CDR3 region: CASSRKKAAYEQYF. DNA for the CDR3: TGTGCCAGCAGCAGGAAGAAGGCGGCATACGAGCAGTACTTC.